The 30 T cell receptor beta chains in this list originate from one sample, sequenced in a study of esophageal squamous cell carcinoma under preoperative chemotherapy. Time point: before preoperative PTX-NDP chemotherapy. TCRdb ran MiXCR on the PCR reads and lists one entry per CDR3 protein. Among tens of thousands of distinct CDR3 sequences listed, roughly half were seen once. Collection of the sample occurred from a patient given preoperative chemotherapy. These receptors were collected from a human donor with esophageal squamous cell carcinoma. The donor label of this sample is uncertain.

This chain connects TRBV7-6 to TRBJ2-4; 8 bases are shared with TRBD2. Unmatched junction bases numbered 21, after V lost 3 bases and J lost 8 bases. Germline lookup yields CDR1 SGHVS and CDR2 FNYEAQ. The CDR3 totals 19 residues. CDR3 coding DNA: TGTGCCAGCAGCTTGGGTGCGCCGCTCGGGGGGGGAGACCAAGACATTCAGTACTTC. It codes for CASSLGAPLGGGDQDIQYF.

This clonotype appeared many times. This rearrangement joins TRBV7-2 to TRBJ2-3, with D possibly TRBD2 on 7 matching bases. CDR1 is SGHTA and CDR2 is FQGNSA in the germline V gene. V was shortened by 5 bases and J by 2 bases, with 23 bases between the two germline ends. The CDR3 consists of 18 residues. CDR3 in amino acids: CASSHPPGASGFTDTQYF. DNA of the CDR3: TGTGCCAGCAGCCATCCTCCGGGGGCTAGCGGTTTCACAGATACGCAGTATTTT.

This clonotype was counted at least ten times. The chain carries TRBV7-9 and TRBJ2-3; the D is unclear. V dropped 4 bases and J dropped 3 bases, with 11 bases sitting between them. The CDR3 loop spans 14 amino acids. Per germline, CDR1 SEHNR and CDR2 FQNEAQ (reference sequence). Written as DNA, the CDR3 is TGTGCCAGCAGCTCTAGGGATGGGACAGATACGCAGTATTTT. This translates into CASSSRDGTDTQYF.

This chain connects TRBV6-5 to TRBJ2-1; possibly TRBD1 or TRBD2 for D (6 bases each). V was clipped by 0 bases and J by 5 bases, with 11 bases between them. The germline V gene encodes CDR1 MNHEY and CDR2 SVGAGI. The CDR3 has 15 residues. This CDR3 is CASSYSTGANNEQFF. CDR3 sequence (DNA): TGTGCCAGCAGTTACTCGACGGGGGCCAACAATGAGCAGTTCTTC.

This clonotype is a singleton in its sample. The DNA of the CDR3 is TGTGCCAGCAGCTTCGAGGGGCGATGTGCCAAAAATACTCAGTACTTC. This codes for CASSFEGRCAKNTQYF. The chain combines TRBV7-8 with TRBJ2-3; D possibly uses TRBD1 or TRBD2 (5 bases each). The DNA end favors TRBJ2-4, so the J call may be wrong. The CDR3 length is 16 residues. CDR1 and CDR2 from the germline V gene are SGHVS and FQNEAQ.

The CDR3 DNA sequence: TGTGCCAGCAGCTTAGGCATGTACAATGAGCAGTACTTC. This encodes CASSLGMYNEQYF. The chain has TRBV7-2 and TRBJ2-1; D not resolved. Judging by the DNA end, TRBJ2-7 fits better; the J call may be wrong. This CDR3 comprises 13 residues. Germline lookup yields CDR1 SGHTA and CDR2 FQGNSA.

In regard to this clonotype: At one end the junction does not follow the germline gene, possibly because of a read error. This rearrangement joins TRBV12-3 or TRBV12-4 to TRBJ2-1; D remains ambiguous. CDR3 length: 16 residues. Here the CDR3 DNA reads TGTGCCAGCAGTCCGTTAGACGGCGCGAACTCCGATGAGCAGTTTTTC. Translated: CASSPLDGANSDEQFF.

Concerning this clonotype itself: A junction boundary mismatches the germline segment, possibly from a read error. The chain couples TRBV6-1 to TRBJ2-2; D tentatively fits TRBD1 or TRBD2 (5 bases each). The germline CDR1 and CDR2 sequences are MNHNS and SASEGT. CDR3 length: 15 amino acids. For the CDR3, the DNA is TGTGCCAGCAGCCACGGACATGTGAACACCGGGGAGCTGTATTTT. This gives the protein CASSHGHVNTGELYF.

The table lists this clonotype with many counts. This chain uses TRBV12-3 or TRBV12-4 with TRBJ2-1, with TRBD2 identical over 15 bases. The CDR3 loop spans 18 amino acids. V lost 7 bases and J lost 6; bases outside the gene matches: 13. Here the CDR3 DNA reads TGTGCCAGCACCCCATTAACAGGGACTAGCGGGAGGACCAATGAGCAGTTCTTC. This translates into CASTPLTGTSGRTNEQFF.

This clonotype has more than one count but fewer than ten. This chain joins TRBV6-1 and TRBJ2-5, with a weak D call TRBD1 (6 bases). Germline V gives CDR1 MNHNS, CDR2 SASEGT. V was pared by 5 bases and J by 1 base, with 8 bases between. This CDR3 spans 13 amino acids. CDR3 in DNA: TGTGCCAGCAGTAGGGGGTCCCAAGAGACCCAGTACTTC. It specifies CASSRGSQETQYF.

J is TRBJ2-4 and V is TRBV7-2; 7 nucleotides match TRBD1. From germline, CDR1 is SGHTA and CDR2 FQGNSA. CDR3 length: 16 amino acids. V trimming: 5 bases; J trimming: 12 bases; junction bases outside the gene matches: 19. The CDR3 here is CASSRGHRGNRETQYF. CDR3 coding DNA: TGTGCCAGCAGCCGAGGGCACAGGGGTAATCGAGAGACTCAGTACTTC.

The chain links TRBV5-8 to TRBJ2-3, with 7 bases aligning to TRBD2. The J call may be in error: the DNA end matches TRBJ2-7 better. CDR1 and CDR2 from the germline V gene are SGHTS and YDEGEE. The CDR3 is made up of 14 amino acids. The CDR3 DNA reads TGTGGCGGGAGCCGGGGTAGGGGCCCAGATACGCAGTACTTC. The encoded protein is CGGSRGRGPDTQYF.

Within the sample, this clonotype is large. The gene calls are TRBV7-2 and TRBJ2-1, with D tentatively TRBD1 (5 bases). The CDR3 extends over 16 amino acids. Trimming pared 7 bases from V and 0 bases from J, leaving 16 bases between. Germline loops: CDR1 SGHTA, CDR2 FQGNSA. In DNA, the CDR3 is TGTGCCAGCAACCAACAGGCTACGAGCTCCTACAATGAGCAGTTCTTC. Translating gives CASNQQATSSYNEQFF.

The rearrangement links TRBV7-8 to TRBJ2-5; TRBD2 matches 7 bases. This CDR3 has 16 residues. CDR1 and CDR2 from the germline V gene are SGHVS and FQNEAQ. J was trimmed by 11 bases and V by 2 bases; bases with no gene match: 17. CDR3 sequence (DNA): TGTGCCAGCAGCTTACCAAGCGGGAACTCCTACAATGAGCAGTACTTC. Residues: CASSLPSGNSYNEQYF.

This clonotype occurred a few times. This sequence joins TRBV6-4 and TRBJ2-3, with 11 bases that match TRBD1. Germline V gene sequence: CDR1 MRHNA, CDR2 SNTAGT. J was trimmed by 5 bases and V by 7 bases; bases with no gene match: 14. The CDR3 has 17 residues. The CDR3 region has the DNA TGTGCCAGCACCCCAGGCGTGTCGGGACAGGGGGAAGATACGCAGTATTTT. Residues: CASTPGVSGQGEDTQYF.

Of note for this clonotype: This likely comes from a read error, as the CDR3 has no conserved phenylalanine or tryptophan at its end. The DNA is left out, because the CDR3 cannot be placed on it with certainty; the CDR3 is given as TCRdb lists it. The chain carries TRBV7-3 and TRBJ2-5; TRBD1, the D gene given by the table, was not confirmed from the DNA. Germline V lookup: CDR1 SGHTA, CDR2 FQGTGA. 15 amino acids form the CDR3, both terminal residues included. The CDR3 loop is CASSLSGTGQATRHS.

This clonotype was detected only a few times. V and J are TRBV12-3 or TRBV12-4 and TRBJ2-5; 9 bases map to TRBD2. The J call may not be correct, given that the DNA end is closer to TRBJ2-7. This CDR3 contains 14 residues. The CDR3 loop is CASSVRLADYEQYF. CDR3 sequence (DNA): TGTGCCAGCAGTGTACGACTAGCGGACTACGAGCAGTACTTC.

Comment on this clonotype: One end of the junction fails to match germline, which may point to a read error. V usage is TRBV7-2 and J usage is TRBJ2-3; D ambiguous. The CDR3 has 13 amino acids. Germline V gene sequence: CDR1 SGHTA, CDR2 FQGNSA. The CDR3 region has the DNA TGTGCCAGCAGCTCCCCAAACGCAGAGACCCAGTATTTC. Encoded protein: CASSSPNAETQYF.

This clonotype has ten or more counts. The chain uses TRBV7-2 and TRBJ2-5; no definite D call. The CDR3 runs to 12 residues. Germline V gives CDR1 SGHTA, CDR2 FQGNSA. Deletions cut 4 bases from V and 0 bases from J, with 3 bases between. In DNA, the CDR3 is TGTGCCAGCAGCTCGTACCAAGAGACCCAGTACTTC. Translation gives CASSSYQETQYF. The full variable domain, with the rest looked up from reference TRBV7-2 and TRBJ2-5, is GAGVSQSPSNKVTEKGKDVELRCDPISGHTALYWYRQSLGQGLEFLIYFQGNSAPDKSGLPSDRFSAERTGGSVSTLTIQRTQQEDSAVYLCASSSYQETQYFGPGTRLLVL.

The sample holds a few counts of this clonotype. This chain connects TRBV30 to TRBJ2-3; 7 positions agree with TRBD2. The V and J ends lost 2 bases and 1 base, in that order; junction bases with no gene match: 12. The CDR3 is 17 residues long. Germline values: CDR1 GTSNPN, CDR2 SVGIG (reference sequence). The CDR3 DNA reads TGTGCCTGGAGTCCCTTTGGCGGGAGTTCCCGCACAGATACGCAGTATTTT. Its protein is CAWSPFGGSSRTDTQYF.

At least ten counts were recorded for this clonotype. The CDR3 is CASSQRGRLAKNIQYF. The CDR3 DNA is TGTGCCAGCAGTCAGAGGGGACGACTAGCCAAAAACATTCAGTACTTC. V gene TRBV12-3 or TRBV12-4 combines with J gene TRBJ2-4, with D perhaps TRBD1 or TRBD2 (5 bases each). This CDR3 has 16 amino acids. The V end was cut by 5 bases, the J end by 0 bases, with 14 bases between.

Worth noting for this clonotype: One junction end does not reproduce the germline sequence, and a read error may be involved. The chain has TRBV12-5 and TRBJ1-6; 9 bases agree with TRBD1. CDR1 and CDR2 (germline): LGHNT, FRNRAP. The CDR3 loop spans 16 amino acids. CDR3 nucleotides: TGTGCTAGTGGTATAGGTAGGGGACAGGGTGATTCACCCCTCCAATTT. Encoded protein: CASGIGRGQGDSPLQF.

A note on this clonotype: In this CDR3 the conserved last residue, phenylalanine or tryptophan, is missing, so a read error is likely. The rearrangement links TRBV11-3 to TRBJ2-5; TRBD1 is a possible D gene (6 bases). The DNA end is more similar to TRBJ2-1, so the J call may be wrong. Germline V lookup: CDR1 SGHNT, CDR2 YENEEA. The CDR3 runs to 15 residues. The CDR3 DNA reads as TGTGCCAGCAGCTTGGGGGCAGCGAAGCAAGCGACCCAGTTCTTG. Its translation is CASSLGAAKQATQFL.

V usage is TRBV6-1 and J usage is TRBJ2-7; maybe TRBD1 (6 bases). V was trimmed by 1 base and J by 0 bases, leaving 10 bases between them. Germline CDR1 and CDR2: MNHNS and SASEGT. This CDR3 region has 15 residues. The CDR3 DNA follows: TGTGCCAGCAGTGAAGGGACAGCTAGCTCCTACGAGCAGTACTTC. It codes for CASSEGTASSYEQYF.

With respect to this clonotype: This could be a read error, since a much larger clone is one nucleotide away. This chain links TRBV6-1 with TRBJ2-1; possibly TRBD1 for D (6 bases). The CDR3 has 13 residues. Trimming took 5 bases from V and 10 from J, leaving 15 bases between them. CDR1 and CDR2 (germline): MNHNS, SASEGT. The CDR3 region has the DNA TGTGCCAGCAGTACAGGGACGGGCTACGAGCAGTTCTTC. Its translation is CASSTGTGYEQFF.

This sequence joins TRBV7-3 and TRBJ2-1; TRBD2 agrees at 8 bases. The V gene's germline CDR1 is SGHTA and CDR2 FQGTGA. Losses at the gene ends were 2 bases for V and 6 bases for J; bases not matched to a gene: 21. This CDR3 region has 20 residues. The CDR3 nucleotides read TGTGCCAGCAGCTTAGCCCGGGGGGGCGGGAGAGGTGGGGGTATCAATGAGCAGTTCTTC. This encodes CASSLARGGGRGGGINEQFF.

The chain employs TRBV28 and TRBJ1-6; D is undetermined. V gave up 4 bases and J gave up 5 bases, with 0 bases separating them. This CDR3 is built from 11 residues. Germline V gene lookup returns CDR1 MDHEN and CDR2 SYDVKM. CDR3 amino acids: CASSYNSPLHF. CDR3 bases: TGTGCCAGCAGTTATAATTCACCCCTCCACTTT.

The gene calls are TRBV15 and TRBJ1-4; perhaps TRBD1 as D (6 bases). This CDR3 has 15 residues. The ends were cut back, 1 base at V and 8 bases at J, with 14 bases in the middle. Germline V lookup: CDR1 LNHNV, CDR2 YYDKDF (reference sequence). CDR3 DNA: TGTGCCACCAGCAGAGGCCAGGGGAGGATGGAAAAACTGTTTTTT. It translates to CATSRGQGRMEKLFF.

The sample holds one count of this clonotype. The chain recombines TRBV12-3 or TRBV12-4 with TRBJ2-5; D ambiguous. The germline V and J ends were trimmed by 6 bases and 7 bases, with 12 bases remaining between them. The CDR3 extends over 12 amino acids. CDR3 nucleotide sequence: TGTGCCAGCAGCTTGGGCCAGCTGACCCAGTACTTC. Protein: CASSLGQLTQYF.

The DNA for the CDR3 is TGTGCCAGCAGCTTACCGCCGGGGGGACAGGGCGGGGAGACCCAGTACTTC. This codes for CASSLPPGGQGGETQYF. V is TRBV7-8 and J is TRBJ2-4; 9 nucleotides agree with TRBD1. The DNA end is a closer match to TRBJ2-5, so the J assignment may be wrong. From germline, CDR1 is SGHVS and CDR2 FQNEAQ. The CDR3 totals 17 residues.